Listed here is a single T cell receptor beta chain. Germline loops: CDR1 LNHDA, CDR2 SQIVND (reference sequence). CDR3 length: 14 residues. Trimming took 4 bases from V and 7 from J; bases not matched to a gene: 9. The record originates from a study of blood T cell repertoires in COVID-19. Cohort assignment relied on participant-reported clinical history. Assay: immunoSEQ multiplex PCR; the TCRdb copy retains only in-frame clones and omits some. The repertoire holds some 190,000 clones, with 70% to 80% as singletons. The receptor comes from a man in his fifties or sixties who had been exposed to COVID-19. V is TRBV19 and J is TRBJ1-1; 7 bases fit TRBD1. The sample comprised PBMCs or T cells enriched from blood (not recorded which). CDR3 in amino acids: CASSTGQPPREAFF. DNA of the CDR3: TGTGCCAGTAGTACGGGACAGCCTCCCCGTGAAGCTTTCTTT.